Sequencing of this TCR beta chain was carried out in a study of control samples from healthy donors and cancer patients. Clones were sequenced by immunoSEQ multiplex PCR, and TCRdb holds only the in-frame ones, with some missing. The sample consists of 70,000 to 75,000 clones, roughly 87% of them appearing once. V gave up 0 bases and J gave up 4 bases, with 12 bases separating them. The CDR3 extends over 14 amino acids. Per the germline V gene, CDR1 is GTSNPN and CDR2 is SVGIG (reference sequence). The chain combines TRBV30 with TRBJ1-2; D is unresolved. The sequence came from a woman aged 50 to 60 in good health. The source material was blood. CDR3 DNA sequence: TGTGCCTGGAGTGTCGGTACCGGCCCCTATGGCTACACCTTC. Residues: CAWSVGTGPYGYTF.